The clone carrying this T cell receptor (beta chain) was observed a single time. Its antigen is unidentified. The sample originates from a study of T cell responses to AZD1222 COVID-19 vaccine. General study points: Unmutated variant regions are reportedly targeted by nearly half of spike-specific TCRs. The study sampled repertoires only after the peak T cell response. Rises in breadth and depth of Spike-specific TCRs came after two AZD1222 doses.

Profiled with immunoSEQ multiplex PCR; TCRdb holds only in-frame clones, not every one. The data hold tens of thousands of clones, with approximately 83% observed a single time. This CDR3 has 14 amino acids. Trimming took 1 base from V and 3 from J; bases not matched to a gene: 3. Germline values: CDR1 SGHVS, CDR2 FQNEAQ. This TCR was sampled from an adult who received the AZD1222 COVID-19 vaccine. The chain couples TRBV7-8 to TRBJ2-7; 7 bases align to TRBD1. The sample was peripheral blood, taken 28 days after the second AZD1222 dose. CDR3 region: CASSLGRGIYEQYV. CDR3 coding DNA: TGTGCCAGCAGCTTAGGCAGGGGGATCTACGAGCAGTACGTC.